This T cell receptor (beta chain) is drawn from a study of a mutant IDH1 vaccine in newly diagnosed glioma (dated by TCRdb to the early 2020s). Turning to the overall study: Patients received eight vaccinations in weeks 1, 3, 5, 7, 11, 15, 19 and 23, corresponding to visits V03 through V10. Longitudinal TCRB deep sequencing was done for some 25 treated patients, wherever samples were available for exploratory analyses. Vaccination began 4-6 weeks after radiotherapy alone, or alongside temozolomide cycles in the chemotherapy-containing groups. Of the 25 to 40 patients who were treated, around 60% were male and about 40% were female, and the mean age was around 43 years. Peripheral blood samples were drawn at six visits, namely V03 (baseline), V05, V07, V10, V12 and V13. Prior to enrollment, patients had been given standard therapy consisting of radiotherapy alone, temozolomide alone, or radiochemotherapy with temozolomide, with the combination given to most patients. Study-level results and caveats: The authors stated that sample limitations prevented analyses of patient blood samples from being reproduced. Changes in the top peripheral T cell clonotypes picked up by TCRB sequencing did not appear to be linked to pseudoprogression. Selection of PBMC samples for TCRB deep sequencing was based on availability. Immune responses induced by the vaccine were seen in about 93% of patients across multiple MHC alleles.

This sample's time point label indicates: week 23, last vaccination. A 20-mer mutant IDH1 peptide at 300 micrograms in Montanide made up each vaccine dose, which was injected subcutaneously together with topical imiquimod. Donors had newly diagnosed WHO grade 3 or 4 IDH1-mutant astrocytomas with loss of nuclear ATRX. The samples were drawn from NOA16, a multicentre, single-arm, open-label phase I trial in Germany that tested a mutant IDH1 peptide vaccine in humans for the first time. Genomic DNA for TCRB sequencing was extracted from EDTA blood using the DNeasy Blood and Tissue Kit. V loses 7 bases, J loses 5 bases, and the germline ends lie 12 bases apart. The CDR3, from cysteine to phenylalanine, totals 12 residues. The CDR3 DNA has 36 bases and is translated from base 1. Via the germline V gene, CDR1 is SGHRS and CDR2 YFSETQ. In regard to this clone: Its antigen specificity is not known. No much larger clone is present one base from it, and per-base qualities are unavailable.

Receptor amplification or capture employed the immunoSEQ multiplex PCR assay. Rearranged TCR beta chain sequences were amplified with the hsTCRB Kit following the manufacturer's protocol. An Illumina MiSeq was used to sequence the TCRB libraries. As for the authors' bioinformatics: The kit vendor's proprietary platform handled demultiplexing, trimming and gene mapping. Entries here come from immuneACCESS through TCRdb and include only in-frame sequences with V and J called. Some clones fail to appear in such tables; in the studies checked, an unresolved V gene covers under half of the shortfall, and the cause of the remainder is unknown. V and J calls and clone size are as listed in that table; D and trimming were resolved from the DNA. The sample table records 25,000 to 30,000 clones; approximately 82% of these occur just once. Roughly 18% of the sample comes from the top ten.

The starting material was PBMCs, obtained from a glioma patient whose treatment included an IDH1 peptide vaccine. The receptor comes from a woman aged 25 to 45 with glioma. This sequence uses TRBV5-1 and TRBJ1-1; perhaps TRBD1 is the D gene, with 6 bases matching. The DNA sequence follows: TGCGCCAGCCCGCAGGGGTGGACTGAAGCTTTCTTT. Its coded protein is CASPQGWTEAFF.